This TCR beta chain is drawn from a study of naive and memory T cell subsets. A UMI-containing oligonucleotide was joined by 3' ligation to the TCR cDNA template. RNA was extracted from 2.5 ml of whole blood of healthy adults. Input was about 1 to 1000 ng of DNase-treated total RNA without cell sorting. Four PCR rounds used nested alpha and beta constant region primers plus the SP2 primer. TCRdb itself ran the 5' RACE reads through MiXCR, one entry per CDR3 protein. The table has about 60,000 distinct CDR3 sequences, approximately 8.5% seen once. The CDR3 is made up of 16 amino acids. In germline, CDR1 is LNHDA, CDR2 SQIVND (reference sequence). V dropped 4 bases and J dropped 2; count of bases not matched to a gene: 9. Study results and limitations: TCR transcript changes with activation or differentiation may affect this RNA method.

This clonotype has just a few counts. No antigen is known for it. The chain employs TRBV19 and TRBJ2-7; 9 bases agree with TRBD1. The TCR originated in a female donor in good health. The CDR3 DNA follows: TGTGCCAGTAGTAGCGATTCGGACAGGGGAACCTACGAGCAGTACTTC. Amino acids: CASSSDSDRGTYEQYF.